There are many counts of the clone carrying this T cell receptor (beta chain). Antigen unknown. The CDR3 has 15 residues. V was shortened by 4 bases and J by 3 bases, with 16 bases between the two germline ends. Germline V gene sequence: CDR1 LGHNA, CDR2 YNFKEQ. The data were taken from a study of glioma-infiltrating T cells. Findings and caveats of the study: CDR3 overlap between tissue and blood was very small.

TCR alpha and beta CDR3 regions were amplified from RNA using iRepertoire nested multiplex PCR. In TCRdb, the multiplex PCR reads were re-called with MiXCR into one record per CDR3 protein. The sample contains about 190,000 distinct CDR3 sequences, over 25% of which appear only once. The clonotype was recovered from a human donor with low-grade glioma or glioblastoma, undergoing nonglioma brain surgery, or in good health (not recorded which). Sample: glioma tissue, nonneoplastic brain tissue, or PBMCs (not recorded which). V is TRBV4-2 and J is TRBJ2-7; D unresolved. The CDR3 bases are TGTGCCAGCAGCCCCGATTCCGGGTCCCTCTACGAGCAGTACTTC. Protein sequence: CASSPDSGSLYEQYF.